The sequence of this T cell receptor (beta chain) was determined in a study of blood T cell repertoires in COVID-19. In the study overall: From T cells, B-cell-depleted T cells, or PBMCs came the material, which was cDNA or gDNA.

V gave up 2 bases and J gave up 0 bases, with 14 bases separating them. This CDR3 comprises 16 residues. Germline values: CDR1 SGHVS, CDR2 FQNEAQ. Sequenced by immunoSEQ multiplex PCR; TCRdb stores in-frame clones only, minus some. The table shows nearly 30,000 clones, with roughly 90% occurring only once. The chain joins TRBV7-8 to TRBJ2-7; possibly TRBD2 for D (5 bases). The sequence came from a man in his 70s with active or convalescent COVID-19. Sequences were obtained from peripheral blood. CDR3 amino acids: CASSLRSGISSYEQYV. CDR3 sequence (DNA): TGTGCCAGCAGCTTACGAAGCGGTATAAGCTCCTACGAGCAGTACGTC.